Following are 9 T cell receptor beta chains from one sample sequenced in a study of molecular identifiers for immune sequencing clone quantification. TCRdb itself ran the PCR reads through MiXCR, one entry per CDR3 protein. The data show 70,000 to 95,000 distinct CDR3 sequences, around a fifth seen once. Material: naive CD8+ T cells from blood, with Jurkat cell RNA spiked in. Subset of the sample: FACS-sorted CD8+CD4-CCR7+CD45RA+ naive T cells. The receptors were gathered from a human donor in good health. Some libraries in this study had Jurkat cell RNA spiked in.

This clonotype appeared many times. The rearrangement uses TRBV15 and TRBJ1-5; D not certain. Trimming left V 0 bases short and J 9 bases short, with 12 bases between. The CDR3 length is 14 residues. CDR1 and CDR2 from the germline V gene are LNHNV and YYDKDF (reference sequence). This CDR3 reads CATSRDRGVGPQHF. The CDR3 nucleotides read TGTGCCACCAGCAGAGATCGTGGGGTTGGGCCCCAGCATTTT.

This clonotype was detected ten times or more. This sequence joins TRBV19 and TRBJ2-1; D remains unclear. The V gene lost 0 bases and the J gene lost 3 bases, with 6 bases spanning the gap. Germline V gene lookup returns CDR1 LNHDA and CDR2 SQIVND (reference sequence). This CDR3 is built from 14 residues. This chain's CDR3 is CASSIDQNYNEQFF. DNA for the CDR3: TGTGCCAGTAGTATAGATCAGAACTACAATGAGCAGTTCTTC.

Ten or more counts support this clonotype. This chain connects TRBV9 to TRBJ2-2; D not resolved. Germline V lookup: CDR1 SGDLS, CDR2 YYNGEE. The V gene lost 1 base and the J gene lost 5 bases, with 6 bases spanning the gap. CDR3 length: 13 residues. The DNA for the CDR3 is TGTGCCAGCAGCGTACTAGAAACCGGGGAGCTGTTTTTT. Amino acids: CASSVLETGELFF.

This clonotype has a handful of counts. V is TRBV24-1 and J is TRBJ2-1; unclear D gene. The CDR3 runs 11 residues. V gave up 7 bases and J gave up 9 bases, with 9 bases separating them. Germline loops: CDR1 KGHDR, CDR2 SFDVKD. CDR3 amino acids: CATSHVGEQFF. The CDR3 DNA follows: TGTGCCACCAGCCACGTGGGTGAGCAGTTCTTC.

This clonotype has ten or more counts. V gene TRBV19 combines with J gene TRBJ2-7; D is undetermined. Germline values: CDR1 LNHDA, CDR2 SQIVND (reference sequence). The V end lost 5 bases, the J end lost 2 bases, and 10 bases lay between the germline ends. CDR3 size: 13 residues. The CDR3 sequence: CASSSDGTYEQYF. CDR3 sequence (DNA): TGTGCCAGTAGTTCGGACGGAACCTACGAGCAGTACTTC.

This clonotype was detected only a few times. One base away lies a much larger clone, so this may be a sequencing read error. The rearrangement links TRBV12-3 or TRBV12-4 to TRBJ2-7; 8 bases map to TRBD2. Trimming took 5 bases from V and 0 from J; bases not matched to a gene: 9. The CDR3 is made up of 16 amino acids. This CDR3 reads CASSRTAGEHSYEQYF. CDR3 coding DNA: TGTGCCAGCAGTAGAACAGCGGGGGAACACTCCTACGAGCAGTACTTC.

This clonotype was counted ten times or more. V and J are TRBV7-9 and TRBJ1-4; possible D gene TRBD1, 6 bases. Trimming shortened V by 2 bases and J by 13 bases, and 14 bases separated the two germline ends. CDR1 and CDR2 (germline): SEHNR, FQNEAQ (reference sequence). The CDR3 consists of 13 residues. The CDR3, as DNA: TGTGCCAGCAGCTTACATCCCGAGACAGGACTGTTTTTT. Its protein product is CASSLHPETGLFF.

This clonotype occurred many times. The chain combines TRBV7-9 with TRBJ2-2; 7 bases are a match to TRBD2. CDR3 size: 14 residues. Per the germline V gene, CDR1 is SEHNR and CDR2 is FQNEAQ (reference sequence). Unmatched junction bases numbered 8, after V lost 7 bases and J lost 6 bases. CDR3 DNA: TGTGCCAGCAACCCCCCAGGGAGGGCCGGGGAGCTGTTTTTT. Protein sequence: CASNPPGRAGELFF.

At least ten counts were recorded for this clonotype. J is TRBJ1-5 and V is TRBV4-1, with D perhaps matching TRBD1 (6 bases). V was shortened by 1 base and J by 1 base, with 8 bases between the two germline ends. CDR3 length: 15 residues. CDR1 and CDR2 from the germline V gene are MGHRA and YSYEKL. CDR3 in amino acids: CASSQVTGSNQPQHF. Written as DNA, the CDR3 is TGCGCCAGCAGCCAAGTCACAGGGAGCAATCAGCCCCAGCATTTT.